This TCR beta chain was observed in a study of monozygotic twins with inflammatory bowel disease. CDR1 is SEHNR, CDR2 FQNEAQ, per germline (reference sequence). This CDR3 spans 16 amino acids. No T cells were sorted before total RNA was taken from whole blood. The RNA usage for each TCR library was about 3.5 ug of total RNA. TCRdb reprocessed the 5' RACE reads and stores each CDR3 protein as one record, lacking DNA. The record lists about 210,000 distinct CDR3 sequences, of which the ten most abundant hold less than 2%. Note on this clonotype: Its antigen remains unidentified.

General observations from the study: The authors note that differing immunosuppressive treatments may have added variability to patient repertoires.

Material for sequencing was blood. The clonotype comes from a human donor with ulcerative colitis or Crohn's disease, or a healthy co-twin of an affected twin (not recorded which). V usage is TRBV7-9 and J usage is TRBJ2-2; TCRdb picks TRBD2, but there is no DNA to check that call. The chain's CDR3 is CASSFQTGRGPGELFF.